A single sample is the source of the 11 T cell receptor beta chains below, sequenced in a study of blood T cell repertoires in COVID-19. The data were produced by immunoSEQ multiplex PCR, yet TCRdb's version contains in-frame clones alone and is incomplete. The sample lists some 220,000 clones, around 81% seen once, with about 7% in the top ten. The sequenced sample consisted of peripheral blood. These receptors were collected from a woman in her seventies with acute or convalescent COVID-19.

J is TRBJ2-1 and V is TRBV19; D gene ambiguous. There are 16 residues in the CDR3. Germline lookup yields CDR1 LNHDA and CDR2 SQIVND (reference sequence). Trimming pared 1 base from V and 2 bases from J, leaving 12 bases between. The CDR3 bases are TGTGCCAGTAGTATAGGTTTCGACTTCCCCTACAATGAGCAGTTCTTC. This sequence encodes CASSIGFDFPYNEQFF. Variable domain in full (rest from reference TRBV19 and TRBJ2-1): DGGITQSPKYLFRKEGQNVTLSCEQNLNHDAMYWYRQDPGQGLRLIYYSQIVNDFQKGDIAEGYSVSREKKESFPLTVTSAQKNPTAFYLCASSIGFDFPYNEQFFGPGTRLTVL.

The V gene is TRBV5-8, the J gene TRBJ2-7, with TRBD1 matching 7 bases. The J segment lost 5 bases and the V segment lost 4 bases, leaving 3 bases of the junction unmatched. Germline V lookup: CDR1 SGHTS, CDR2 YDEGEE. CDR3 size: 12 residues. CDR3 bases: TGTGCCAGCAGCCTGACAGGGAACGAGCAGTACTTC. Its translation is CASSLTGNEQYF.

The chain has TRBV6-2 or TRBV6-3 and TRBJ2-7; 12 positions match TRBD1. V trimming: 7 bases; J trimming: 4 bases; junction bases outside the gene matches: 17. The CDR3 consists of 18 residues. Germline loops: CDR1 MNHEY, CDR2 SVGEGT. The CDR3 nucleotides read TGTGCCAGCACCCCTCCTTCCCCGGGACAGGGGGCACCGTACGAGCAGTACTTC. It codes for CASTPPSPGQGAPYEQYF.

This clone has a handful of counts. This specimen includes other DNA sequences encoding the same CDR3. The chain recombines TRBV12-3 or TRBV12-4 with TRBJ2-7, with D hard to call. V lost 3 bases and J lost 4, with 7 bases in between. The length of the CDR3 is 12 residues. Here the CDR3 reads CASSFFGYEQYF. CDR3 nucleotides: TGTGCCAGCAGTTTTTTCGGTTACGAGCAGTACTTC.

The chain couples TRBV4-1 to TRBJ2-7; D might be TRBD1 (5 bases). The CDR3 consists of 15 residues. V lost 0 bases to trimming and J lost 6 bases, with 15 bases between them. Germline CDR1 reads MGHRA; CDR2 reads YSYEKL. In DNA, the CDR3 is TGCGCCAGCAGCCAAGATATGGGCAGGGCCTCCGAGCAGTACTTC. It yields the protein CASSQDMGRASEQYF.

V usage is TRBV6-5 and J usage is TRBJ2-5, with TRBD2 matching 11 bases. Germline CDR1 reads MNHEY; CDR2 reads SVGAGI. V lost 7 bases and J lost 5; bases outside the gene matches: 6. This CDR3 is 14 amino acids long. Written as DNA, the CDR3 is TGTGCCAGCACTAGAAGACTAGCGGGGGAGACCCAGTACTTC. This codes for CASTRRLAGETQYF.

V is TRBV19 and J is TRBJ1-5, with D unresolved. CDR3 length: 14 residues. CDR1 is LNHDA, CDR2 SQIVND, per germline (reference sequence). V was shortened by 2 bases and J by 3 bases, with 8 bases between the two germline ends. The CDR3 DNA reads as TGTGCCAGTAGTATAAACAGATTCAATCAGCCCCAGCATTTT. Its translation is CASSINRFNQPQHF.

Many counts were recorded for this clone. This chain connects TRBV5-6 to TRBJ2-3, with D maybe TRBD2 (6 bases). Germline assignment: CDR1 SGHDT and CDR2 YYEEEE. The CDR3 totals 15 residues. V lost 0 bases and J lost 3, with 11 bases in between. The CDR3, as DNA: TGTGCCAGCAGCTTGGGTCCGGGGAGGACAGATACGCAGTATTTT. This translates into CASSLGPGRTDTQYF.

This sequence joins TRBV2 and TRBJ1-5, with D possibly being TRBD1 (6 bases). Trimming removed 8 bases at V and 0 bases at J, with 11 bases between. The CDR3 covers 14 residues. The germline V gene encodes CDR1 SNHLY and CDR2 FYNNEI. The DNA for the CDR3 is TGTGCCAGCGGAAGGGGGATTAGCAATCAGCCCCAGCATTTT. Amino acid sequence: CASGRGISNQPQHF.

This rearrangement joins TRBV7-2 to TRBJ2-2; D perhaps matches TRBD1 (5 bases). Germline assignment: CDR1 SGHTA and CDR2 FQGNSA. This CDR3 has 16 residues. V was shortened by 5 bases and J by 2 bases, with 15 bases between the two germline ends. The CDR3 nucleotides read TGTGCCAGCAGCGCACAGGAGATATTTAACACCGGGGAGCTGTTTTTT. Its protein is CASSAQEIFNTGELFF.

V usage is TRBV9 and J usage is TRBJ2-1, with D tentatively TRBD1 (6 bases). The ends were cut back, 6 bases at V and 9 bases at J, with 19 bases in the middle. CDR3 length: 14 amino acids. Per the germline V gene, CDR1 is SGDLS and CDR2 is YYNGEE. CDR3 amino acids: CASKRAPARGEQFF. The CDR3 coding sequence is TGTGCCAGCAAAAGGGCCCCCGCCAGGGGTGAGCAGTTCTTC.